These 8 T cell receptor beta chains came from one sample sequenced in a study of blood T cell repertoires in COVID-19 (dated by TCRdb to between 2020 and 2021). Libraries were made using the immunoSEQ multiplex PCR assay. This immuneACCESS table, as held by TCRdb, lists in-frame sequences with V and J called but not all clones. Of the missing ones, under half trace to an unresolved V gene in checked studies; the others have no known cause. The sample has about 100,000 clones on record, almost 80% of them singletons. The ten largest make up roughly 12% of the sample. Sequenced input: peripheral blood. The receptors here all came from a woman aged 70-85 years with acute or convalescent COVID-19.

The chain recombines TRBV19 with TRBJ1-6; possibly TRBD1 for D (5 bases). V was clipped by 4 bases and J by 7 bases, with 14 bases between them. This CDR3 region has 15 residues. Per germline, CDR1 LNHDA and CDR2 SQIVND (reference sequence). The CDR3 spells CASSKDRAGNSPLHF. The CDR3 region has the DNA TGTGCCAGTAGTAAGGACCGGGCAGGGAATTCACCCCTCCACTTT.

J is TRBJ2-2 and V is TRBV10-3, with D possibly TRBD1 on 5 matching bases. The ends were cut back, 3 bases at V and 3 bases at J, with 8 bases in the middle. Germline CDR1 ENHRY, CDR2 SYGVKD. The CDR3 length is 14 residues. The CDR3 region is CAISDRADTGELFF. CDR3 sequence (DNA): TGTGCCATCAGTGACAGGGCGGACACCGGGGAGCTGTTTTTT.

V and J are TRBV7-2 and TRBJ1-4, with 8 positions matching TRBD1. Germline CDR1 is SGHTA and CDR2 is FQGNSA. The CDR3 is made up of 15 amino acids. V gave up 4 bases and J gave up 3 bases; unmatched junction bases: 4. CDR3 in DNA: TGTGCCAGCAGCTCAGGGGGCGGCCCTAATGAAAAACTGTTTTTT. This sequence encodes CASSSGGGPNEKLFF.

The gene calls are TRBV11-1 and TRBJ1-3; D is ambiguous. This CDR3 has 12 residues. The germline V gene encodes CDR1 SGHAT and CDR2 FQDESV (reference sequence). With 11 bases removed from V and 2 bases from J, the gap between germline ends came to 10 bases. CDR3 in amino acids: CACSGAGNTIYF. CDR3 in DNA: TGTGCCTGCTCGGGTGCTGGAAACACCATATATTTT.

As regards this clone: Other nucleotide sequences from this sample produce the same CDR3. The CDR3 loop is CASSLEQGTEAFF. The CDR3 coding sequence is TGTGCCAGCAGCTTAGAACAGGGCACTGAAGCTTTCTTT. This chain joins TRBV11-2 and TRBJ1-1; D may be TRBD1 (6 bases). Trimming removed 0 bases from V and 4 bases from J, with 6 bases in between. The CDR3 totals 13 residues. CDR1 SGHAT and CDR2 FQNNGV come from the germline V gene.

The genes are TRBV6-6 and TRBJ1-1; D is possibly TRBD1 (6 bases). The CDR3 totals 14 residues. Trimming left V 6 bases short and J 1 base short, with 12 bases between. Germline-derived CDR1 and CDR2 are MNHNY and SVGAGI (reference sequence). CDR3: CASSLGQTNTEAFF. The CDR3 bases are TGTGCCAGCAGCCTCGGACAGACGAACACTGAAGCTTTCTTT.

The rearrangement joins TRBV6-1 to TRBJ1-2; D might be TRBD1 (5 bases). CDR1 and CDR2 (germline): MNHNS, SASEGT. The CDR3 is made up of 13 amino acids. Deletions cut 4 bases from V and 1 base from J, with 7 bases between. DNA of the CDR3: TGTGCCAGCAGTGGCGACAGTAACTATGGCTACACCTTC. Translated: CASSGDSNYGYTF.

This clone was counted many times. The J gene is TRBJ2-5, the V gene TRBV5-4, with D tentatively TRBD1 (5 bases). Deletions cut 0 bases from V and 5 bases from J, with 8 bases between. This CDR3 is built from 13 residues. Germline lookup yields CDR1 SGHNT and CDR2 YYREEE (reference sequence). CDR3 residues: CASSLAGSETQYF. CDR3 nucleotide sequence: TGTGCCAGCAGCTTGGCAGGGTCCGAGACCCAGTACTTC.